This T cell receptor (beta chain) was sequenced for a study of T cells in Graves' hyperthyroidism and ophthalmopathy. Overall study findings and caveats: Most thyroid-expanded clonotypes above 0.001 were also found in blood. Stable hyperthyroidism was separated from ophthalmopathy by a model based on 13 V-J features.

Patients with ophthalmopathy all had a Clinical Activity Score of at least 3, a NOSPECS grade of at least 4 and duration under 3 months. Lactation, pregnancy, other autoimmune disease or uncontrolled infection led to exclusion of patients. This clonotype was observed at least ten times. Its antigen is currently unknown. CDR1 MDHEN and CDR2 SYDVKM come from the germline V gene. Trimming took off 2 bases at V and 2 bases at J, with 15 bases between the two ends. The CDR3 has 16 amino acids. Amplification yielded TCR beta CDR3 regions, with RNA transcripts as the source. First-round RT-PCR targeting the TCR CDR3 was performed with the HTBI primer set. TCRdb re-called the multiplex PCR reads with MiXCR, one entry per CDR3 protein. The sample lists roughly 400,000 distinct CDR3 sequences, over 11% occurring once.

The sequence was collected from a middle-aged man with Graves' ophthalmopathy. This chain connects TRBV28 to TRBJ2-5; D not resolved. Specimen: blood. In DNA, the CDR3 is TGTGCCAGCAGTTTACAAGCTAGTAAGAGTCAAGAGACCCAGTACTTC. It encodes CASSLQASKSQETQYF.